Below, 26 T cell receptor beta chains from the same sample are listed, as sequenced in a study of CD8 T cells in ankylosing spondylitis. MiXCR was run by TCRdb on the 5' RACE reads, yielding one entry per CDR3 protein. The repertoire holds around 130,000 distinct CDR3 sequences, around 13% seen once, with 2.5% to 3% in the top ten. The source material was blood, either unsorted or a sorted T cell fraction (not recorded which). Source of these receptors: a female donor with ankylosing spondylitis or in good health (not recorded which).

This clonotype turned up a few times. In DNA, the CDR3 is TGTGCCAGCAGCCGATACAGGGAATACATAACCGGGGAGCTGTTTTTT. Its translation is CASSRYREYITGELFF. This chain uses TRBV7-9 with TRBJ2-2, with D possibly matching TRBD1 (6 bases). CDR1 and CDR2 (germline): SEHNR, FQNEAQ (reference sequence). The length of the CDR3 is 16 residues. V lost 5 bases to trimming and J lost 5 bases, with 18 bases between them.

This clonotype was detected only a few times. The chain employs TRBV7-2 and TRBJ2-7; D gene uncertain. V lost 4 bases and J 0 bases, leaving 10 bases between the germline ends. Germline assignment: CDR1 SGHTA and CDR2 FQGNSA. This CDR3 has 14 amino acids. This CDR3 reads CASSSSLSSYEQYF. The DNA of the CDR3 is TGTGCCAGCAGCTCTTCGCTCAGCTCCTACGAGCAGTACTTC.

The rearrangement links TRBV30 to TRBJ1-1, with D hard to call. This CDR3 has 13 residues. Between the trimmed V and J ends, which lost 3 bases and 0 bases, there was a span of 8 bases. The germline CDR1 and CDR2 sequences are GTSNPN and SVGIG (reference sequence). For the CDR3, the DNA is TGTGCCTGGAGCTGGCTGATGAACACTGAAGCTTTCTTT. Amino acids: CAWSWLMNTEAFF. Variable domain in full (rest from reference TRBV30 and TRBJ1-1): SQTIHQWPATLVQPVGSPLSLECTVEGTSNPNLYWYRQAAGRGLQLLFYSVGIGQISSEVPQNLSASRPQDRQFILSSKKLLLSDSGFYLCAWSWLMNTEAFFGQGTRLTVV.

This clonotype has only a few counts. CDR3 nucleotide sequence: TGTGCCAGCAGCCCGAGGGAGGGGGGGGCAGATACGCAGTATTTT. Protein: CASSPREGGADTQYF. This chain connects TRBV12-3 or TRBV12-4 to TRBJ2-3; maybe TRBD2 (7 bases). CDR3 length equals 15 residues. The V gene lost 6 bases and the J gene lost 4 bases, with 17 bases spanning the gap.

Comments on this clonotype: The junction and the germline gene differ at one end; a read error may be behind it. This chain joins TRBV5-1 and TRBJ1-5; TRBD1 agrees at 11 bases. The CDR3 spans 15 residues. Germline loops: CDR1 SGHRS, CDR2 YFSETQ. CDR3 in DNA: TGCGCCAGCAGATTGGGGGACAGGGGGAATCAGCCCCAGCATTTT. Residues: CASRLGDRGNQPQHF.

This clonotype was observed many times. J is TRBJ1-6 and V is TRBV6-1, with 9 bases fitting TRBD1. V was pared by 6 bases and J by 8 bases, with 5 bases of the junction left unmatched. Germline assignment: CDR1 MNHNS and CDR2 SASEGT. This CDR3 has 14 residues. The CDR3 loop reads CASRRGQGYSPLHF. The CDR3 bases are TGTGCCAGCAGACGCGGACAGGGGTATTCACCCCTCCACTTT.

This chain joins TRBV29-1 and TRBJ1-1, with a possible D match to TRBD1 (5 bases). The CDR3 is 11 residues long. V was trimmed by 4 bases and J by 5 bases, leaving 8 bases between them. CDR1 and CDR2 (germline): SQVTM, ANQGSEA. The CDR3 nucleotides are TGCAGCGTTGCGGGACTAACTGAAGCTTTCTTT. This gives the protein CSVAGLTEAFF.

The V and J genes are TRBV7-9 and TRBJ1-6; D gene ambiguous. The CDR3 totals 14 residues. Trimming took off 5 bases at V and 0 bases at J, with 5 bases between the two ends. Germline V CDR1 and CDR2: SEHNR, FQNEAQ (reference sequence). The CDR3 bases are TGTGCCAGCAGCCTGAGCTCCTATAATTCACCCCTCCACTTT. Encoded protein: CASSLSSYNSPLHF.

This clonotype was seen at least ten times. This chain uses TRBV20-1 with TRBJ2-7, with D unclear. V lost 3 bases to trimming and J lost 3 bases, with 6 bases between them. The CDR3 spans 11 residues. Germline CDR1 is DFQATT and CDR2 is SNEGSKA (reference sequence). The DNA of the CDR3 is TGCAGTGCTAGGACGCTCTACGAGCAGTACTTC. Amino acids: CSARTLYEQYF.

The table lists this clonotype with a few counts. This chain joins TRBV3-1 and TRBJ2-3, with a possible D match to TRBD2 (5 bases). This CDR3 has 16 amino acids. V lost 1 base and J lost 4, with 15 bases in between. CDR1 LGHDT and CDR2 YNNKEL come from the germline V gene (reference sequence). This chain's CDR3 is CASSQALDKRADTQYF. As DNA, the CDR3 is TGTGCCAGCAGCCAAGCTTTGGATAAGAGGGCAGATACGCAGTATTTT.

This clonotype was counted at least ten times. This rearrangement joins TRBV21-1 to TRBJ2-4; TRBD2, the table's D call, was not compared with the DNA. TRBV21-1 corresponds to a pseudogene. This CDR3 is built from 17 residues. The CDR3 DNA reads TGTGCCAGCAGCAAAGTCGAGGACCCCTTAGCCAAAAACATTCAGTACTTC. Its translation: CASSKVEDPLAKNIQYF.

Ten or more counts support this clonotype. The CDR3 here is CASSLIKTGKQDTQYF. The CDR3 DNA sequence: TGTGCCAGCAGTTTGATTAAGACAGGAAAGCAAGATACGCAGTATTTT. The chain couples TRBV12-3 or TRBV12-4 to TRBJ2-3, with D perhaps matching TRBD1 (6 bases). The CDR3 has 16 residues. Trimming left V 3 bases short and J 5 bases short, with 18 bases between.

The chain couples TRBV30 to TRBJ2-3; the match to TRBD1 covers 7 bases. Germline CDR1 reads GTSNPN; CDR2 reads SVGIG (reference sequence). V gave up 3 bases and J gave up 5 bases; unmatched junction bases: 14. The CDR3 runs to 16 residues. The CDR3 DNA reads as TGTGCCTGGAGCGACCACAGGGGTCCCTCGGGAGATACGCAGTATTTT. Translating gives CAWSDHRGPSGDTQYF.

This clonotype was counted a few times. The chain combines TRBV3-1 with TRBJ1-2; D remains unclear. The V gene's germline CDR1 is LGHDT and CDR2 YNNKEL (reference sequence). This CDR3 contains 14 residues. With 3 bases removed from V and 2 bases from J, the gap between germline ends came to 10 bases. Here the CDR3 reads CASSQYGLNYGYTF. The CDR3, as DNA: TGTGCCAGCAGCCAGTACGGTTTGAACTATGGCTACACCTTC. The variable domain in full, with the rest retrieved from reference TRBV3-1 and TRBJ1-2, is DTAVSQTPKYLVTQMGNDKSIKCEQNLGHDTMYWYKQDSKKFLKIMFSYNNKELIINETVPNRFSPKSPDKAHLNLHINSLELGDSAVYFCASSQYGLNYGYTFGSGTRLTVV.

The chain recombines TRBV29-1 with TRBJ2-1; TRBD2 is a possible D gene (5 bases). Germline V lookup: CDR1 SQVTM, CDR2 ANQGSEA. V lost 7 bases to trimming and J lost 8 bases, with 24 bases between them. This CDR3 region has 15 residues. CDR3 loop: CSARLDWRAVDEQFF. CDR3 bases: TGCAGCGCAAGACTGGATTGGAGAGCGGTTGATGAGCAGTTCTTC.

This chain connects TRBV6-2 or TRBV6-3 to TRBJ1-2, with TRBD1 matching over 7 bases. The V segment lost 2 bases and the J segment 7 bases; nucleotides outside the gene matches: 4. The CDR3 totals 13 residues. The germline CDR1 and CDR2 sequences are MNHEY and SVGEGT. The CDR3 sequence: CASSYATGIGYTF. The CDR3 nucleotides read TGTGCCAGCAGTTACGCGACAGGGATTGGCTACACCTTC.

The chain couples TRBV12-3 or TRBV12-4 to TRBJ2-5; D unresolved. Trimming shortened V by 4 bases and J by 6 bases, and 12 bases separated the two germline ends. The CDR3 runs 13 residues. The CDR3 sequence: CASSSPITQTQYF. The CDR3 coding sequence is TGTGCCAGCAGTTCTCCCATCACCCAGACCCAGTACTTC.

In this sample, this clonotype turned up a few times. V and J are TRBV5-1 and TRBJ2-5; 7 bases align to TRBD1. This CDR3 is built from 13 residues. Germline assignment: CDR1 SGHRS and CDR2 YFSETQ. V was pared by 5 bases and J by 4 bases, with 5 bases of the junction left unmatched. The DNA of the CDR3 is TGCGCCAGCAGGTCCGGGACAGTAGAGACCCAGTACTTC. Translated: CASRSGTVETQYF.

This clonotype was recorded a few times. V and J are TRBV20-1 and TRBJ1-4; TRBD1 is a possible D gene (5 bases). Trimming shortened V by 0 bases and J by 4 bases, and 12 bases separated the two germline ends. Looked up from germline, CDR1 is DFQATT and CDR2 is SNEGSKA (reference sequence). This CDR3 is built from 15 residues. The CDR3 sequence is CSARDPTGLNEKLFF. The CDR3 nucleotides are TGCAGTGCTAGAGATCCTACAGGCCTTAATGAAAAACTGTTTTTT.

The V and J genes are TRBV19 and TRBJ1-2, with 9 bases fitting TRBD1. The CDR3 totals 13 residues. The germline gives CDR1 LNHDA, CDR2 SQIVND (reference sequence). V lost 5 bases and J lost 8; bases outside the gene matches: 6. DNA of the CDR3: TGTGCCAGTAGTGCCACAGGGGGCAACGGCTACACCTTC. This sequence encodes CASSATGGNGYTF.

On this clonotype itself: A read error may produce the germline difference seen at one junction end. The rearrangement links TRBV29-1 to TRBJ2-6; D may be TRBD1 or TRBD2 (5 bases each). The CDR3 sequence is 13 residues long. CDR1 is SQVTM and CDR2 is ANQGSEA in the germline V gene. For the CDR3, the DNA is TGCAGCGTTGCCCCCGCCGGGGCCAACGTCCTGGCTTTC. Protein product: CSVAPAGANVLAF.

This clonotype was counted many times. This chain connects TRBV5-1 to TRBJ2-4; D unclear. The CDR3 length is 18 residues. Germline V gene lookup returns CDR1 SGHRS and CDR2 YFSETQ. The ends were cut back, 1 base at V and 0 bases at J, with 17 bases in the middle. The CDR3, as DNA: TGCGCCAGCAGCTTGCTCGGCCCCCACCCTTTAGCCAAAAACATTCAGTACTTC. Its protein product is CASSLLGPHPLAKNIQYF.

The chain uses TRBV15 and TRBJ1-2; 9 positions match TRBD1. CDR1 is LNHNV and CDR2 is YYDKDF in the germline V gene (reference sequence). The CDR3 consists of 14 residues. The V segment lost 3 bases and the J segment 8 bases; nucleotides outside the gene matches: 7. The CDR3 reads CATSSSDRGVGYTF. In DNA, the CDR3 is TGTGCCACCAGCAGCTCCGACAGGGGGGTCGGCTACACCTTC. Full variable domain (outside the CDR3, taken from reference TRBV15 and TRBJ1-2): DAMVIQNPRYQVTQFGKPVTLSCSQTLNHNVMYWYQQKSSQAPKLLFHYYDKDFNNEADTPDNFQSRRPNTSFCFLDIRSPGLGDTAMYLCATSSSDRGVGYTFGSGTRLTVV.

This clonotype was counted between two and nine times. The chain couples TRBV21-1 to TRBJ1-4. TRBV21-1 is reported as a pseudogene. This CDR3 comprises 17 residues. CDR3 protein: CASSKALPRPGTEKLFF. The CDR3 DNA reads as TGTGCCAGCAGCAAAGCCCTCCCGAGACCTGGGACTGAAAAACTGTTTTTT.

V and J are TRBV6-1 and TRBJ1-2, with TRBD1 identical over 11 bases. The germline V gene encodes CDR1 MNHNS and CDR2 SASEGT. V shed 6 bases, J shed 6 bases, and the junction held 9 bases outside the gene matches. This CDR3 is 15 amino acids long. This CDR3 reads CASRHGTGGTDGYTF. For the CDR3, the DNA is TGTGCCAGCAGGCACGGGACAGGGGGAACGGATGGCTACACCTTC.

This clonotype occurred many times. This chain joins TRBV6-1 and TRBJ2-3, with TRBD2 identical over 13 bases. Germline CDR1 is MNHNS and CDR2 is SASEGT. This CDR3 has 15 residues. V trimming: 6 bases; J trimming: 2 bases; junction bases outside the gene matches: 2. The DNA of the CDR3 is TGTGCCAGCAGACTAGCGGGGGGGTTCACAGATACGCAGTATTTT. Its translation is CASRLAGGFTDTQYF.